The clone carrying this T cell receptor beta chain was detected many times. This specimen comes from a study of T cells after yellow fever vaccination. TCRdb re-derived calls from the 5' RACE reads in MiXCR, one entry per CDR3 protein. This sample has around 180,000 distinct CDR3 sequences; roughly 6.4% occur once, and the top ten carry nearly 3%. V was trimmed by 2 bases and J by 1 base, leaving 9 bases between them. CDR3 size: 14 residues. The germline gives CDR1 DFQATT, CDR2 SNEGSKA (reference sequence). Sequences were derived from CD4+ T cells sorted from PBMCs, sampled on the day of the first yellow fever vaccination. V usage is TRBV20-1 and J usage is TRBJ1-3; D perhaps matches TRBD1 (6 bases). This receptor was obtained from a man aged 18-30 years who received the YFV17D yellow fever vaccine. The CDR3 loop reads CSARRGVSGNTIYF. CDR3 coding DNA: TGCAGTGCTAGAAGGGGGGTTTCTGGAAACACCATATATTTT.